This is a list of T cell receptor beta chains from one sample in a study of blood T cells in healthy people across ages. TCRdb re-called the 5' RACE reads with MiXCR, one entry per CDR3 protein. In the table there are some 1.8 million distinct CDR3 sequences, 35% to 50% of which are singletons. The sample consisted of blood. Receptors were obtained from a human donor in good health. Each CDR3 is given with its conserved first and last residue. D genes are given only for firm matches. For some rows the clone size is stated as once, few or many, or as a class when expanded; others skip it.

CDR3aa	CDR3nt	j_gene	d_gene	abundance	v_gene
CSVVGRGNDEQFF	TGCAGCGTTGTCGGTCGAGGGAACGATGAGCAGTTCTTC	TRBJ2-1	-	-	TRBV29-1
CASSQTDREKFF	TGTGCCAGCAGCCAAACGGACAGGGAAAAGTTCTTC	TRBJ2-1	TRBD1	-	TRBV3-1
CASSWSTVSYGYTF	TGTGCCAGCAGCTGGAGTACGGTATCCTATGGCTACACCTTC	TRBJ1-2	-	-	TRBV7-9
CASTRLGQGNGYTF	TGTGCCAGCACCCGACTCGGACAGGGAAATGGCTACACCTTC	TRBJ1-2	TRBD1	-	TRBV3-1
CASSGPRLYEQYF	TGTGCCAGCAGCGGTCCCAGGCTCTACGAGCAGTACTTC	TRBJ2-7	-	-	TRBV7-8
CASSSQGEGLFF	TGTGCCAGCAGCTCCCAGGGTGAGGGTCTGTTCTTC	TRBJ2-1	-	-	TRBV14
CSVGGLRYNEQFF	TGCAGCGTTGGAGGGTTAAGATACAATGAGCAGTTCTTC	TRBJ2-1	-	-	TRBV29-1
CASSQGGRVGAYEQYF	TGTGCCAGCAGCCAGGGGGGCAGGGTTGGTGCCTACGAGCAGTACTTC	TRBJ2-7	-	few	TRBV7-2
CASSLSGTGALYEQYF	TGCGCCAGCAGCCTCAGCGGGACAGGGGCTTTGTACGAGCAGTACTTC	TRBJ2-7	TRBD1	-	TRBV4-3
CASRQPSGTYEQYF	TGTGCCAGCCGTCAGCCTAGCGGCACCTACGAGCAGTACTTC	TRBJ2-7	TRBD2	-	TRBV6-2/TRBV6-3
CSARRQGANTEAFF	TGCAGTGCTAGGCGACAGGGGGCCAACACTGAAGCTTTCTTT	TRBJ1-1	TRBD1	-	TRBV20-1
CASSHGGEAHEQYF	TGTGCCAGCAGCCATGGGGGGGAGGCTCACGAGCAGTACTTC	TRBJ2-7	TRBD2	-	TRBV7-3
CASSFPDRATGELFF	TGCGCCAGCAGCTTCCCGGACAGGGCCACCGGGGAGCTGTTTTTT	TRBJ2-2	TRBD1	-	TRBV5-1
CASRLTGKALGGTEAFF	TGTGCCAGTAGGTTAACCGGAAAAGCCCTCGGGGGCACTGAAGCTTTCTTT	TRBJ1-1	-	-	TRBV19
CATAEGRQGFSEQFF	TGTGCCACCGCAGAGGGGAGACAGGGATTCAGTGAGCAGTTCTTC	TRBJ2-1	TRBD1	-	TRBV24-1
CSASKGETTRGDEQFF	TGCAGTGCTAGCAAGGGGGAGACTACTCGGGGCGATGAGCAGTTCTTC	TRBJ2-1	-	few	TRBV20-1
CASSPDPGAYGYTF	TGTGCCAGCAGTCCGGACCCGGGCGCATATGGCTACACCTTC	TRBJ1-2	-	once	TRBV2
CASSFSRVRGTEAFF	TGTGCCAGCAGCTTCTCCAGGGTAAGGGGGACTGAAGCTTTCTTT	TRBJ1-1	-	-	TRBV7-9
CASSDSSGGPRNEQFF	TGTGCCAGCAGTGATTCGTCGGGGGGGCCTCGGAATGAGCAGTTCTTC	TRBJ2-1	TRBD2	-	TRBV2
CATSKGQIYNEQFF	TGTGCCACCAGCAAAGGACAGATCTACAATGAGCAGTTCTTC	TRBJ2-1	-	-	TRBV15
CASSWDGTIDSPLHF	TGTGCCAGCAGCTGGGACGGGACGATCGATTCACCCCTCCACTTT	TRBJ1-6	-	few	TRBV5-5
CSVQGDRNEKRFF	TGCAGCGTTCAGGGGGACCGTAATGAAAAACGGTTTTTT	TRBJ1-4	TRBD1	-	TRBV29-1
CSVAISWGRDQPQHF	TGCAGCGTTGCCATATCGTGGGGAAGGGATCAGCCCCAGCATTTT	TRBJ1-5	-	many	TRBV29-1
CASSTTLSPRETQYF	TGTGCCAGCAGTACCACTCTCTCTCCTAGAGAGACCCAGTACTTC	TRBJ2-5	-	-	TRBV28
CASSQGGQGEEKLFF	TGTGCCAGCAGCCAAGGGGGACAGGGGGAAGAAAAACTGTTTTTT	TRBJ1-4	TRBD1	-	TRBV4-2
CASSQAPLDTQYF	TGCGCCAGCAGCCAAGCCCCCTTGGATACGCAGTATTTT	TRBJ2-3	-	-	TRBV4-3
CASSLAGQTLYGYTF	TGTGCCAGCAGCTTAGCGGGACAGACCCTCTATGGCTACACCTTC	TRBJ1-2	TRBD1	-	TRBV7-2
CASSLGAGGTEAFF	TGTGCCAGCAGTCTTGGGGCGGGGGGAACTGAAGCTTTCTTT	TRBJ1-1	-	many	TRBV12-3/TRBV12-4
CSAGPLRETQYF	TGCAGTGCTGGGCCCCTCCGAGAGACCCAGTACTTC	TRBJ2-5	-	-	TRBV20-1
CASSSIGTNEKLFF	TGTGCCAGCAGTTCTATCGGGACTAATGAAAAACTGTTTTTT	TRBJ1-4	-	-	TRBV27
CSVLSGGFRDTDTQYF	TGCAGCGTTCTCAGCGGGGGATTTCGTGACACAGATACGCAGTATTTT	TRBJ2-3	TRBD2	many	TRBV29-1
CASSQATDTYEQYF	TGTGCCAGCAGCCAAGCCACCGATACCTACGAGCAGTACTTC	TRBJ2-7	-	-	TRBV7-9
CATKTGGTDTQYF	TGTGCCACAAAAACAGGGGGCACAGATACGCAGTATTTT	TRBJ2-3	TRBD1	-	TRBV27
CASSSNPQGTGANVLTF	TGTGCCAGCAGCTCTAATCCGCAGGGGACTGGGGCCAACGTCCTGACTTTC	TRBJ2-6	-	-	TRBV11-3
CASSQGGDPDTQYF	TGTGCCAGCAGCCAAGGAGGGGACCCAGATACGCAGTATTTT	TRBJ2-3	-	-	TRBV3-1
CASSQWTGPQETQYF	TGCGCCAGCAGCCAATGGACAGGGCCCCAAGAGACCCAGTACTTC	TRBJ2-5	TRBD1	-	TRBV4-3
CASSQSEGSQPQHF	TGTGCCAGCAGCCAATCGGAGGGGAGTCAGCCCCAGCATTTT	TRBJ1-5	-	-	TRBV3-1
CSANTAGVAYNEQFF	TGCAGTGCTAACACAGCGGGGGTAGCCTACAATGAGCAGTTCTTC	TRBJ2-1	TRBD2	few	TRBV20-1
CAISESIGTLRNGYTF	TGTGCCATCAGTGAGTCAATCGGGACTTTGAGGAATGGCTACACCTTC	TRBJ1-2	-	few	TRBV10-3
CASSRSLGTPYNEQFF	TGTGCCAGCAGCCGATCTCTCGGGACACCCTACAATGAGCAGTTCTTC	TRBJ2-1	-	few	TRBV14
CAIRGGATADTQYF	TGTGCCATCCGCGGGGGGGCCACAGCAGATACGCAGTATTTT	TRBJ2-3	TRBD2	-	TRBV10-3
CASSLRAGWESPLHF	TGTGCCAGCAGTTTAAGGGCAGGGTGGGAGTCACCCCTCCACTTT	TRBJ1-6	-	-	TRBV27
CASSLVTGARADTQYF	TGTGCCAGCAGCTTAGTTACGGGGGCTCGGGCAGATACGCAGTATTTT	TRBJ2-3	-	-	TRBV7-9
CASTPRTGGGSPLHF	TGTGCCAGCACCCCTAGAACAGGGGGAGGTTCACCCCTCCACTTT	TRBJ1-6	TRBD1	few	TRBV12-3/TRBV12-4
CSARGDRVTNYGYTF	TGCAGTGCTAGAGGGGACAGGGTAACTAACTATGGCTACACCTTC	TRBJ1-2	TRBD1	once	TRBV20-1
CASSPSVSFYGYTF	TGTGCCAGCTCACCATCCGTCTCCTTCTATGGCTACACCTTC	TRBJ1-2	-	few	TRBV18
CSARDYDLRTSDNEQFF	TGCAGTGCTAGAGATTATGACCTCCGGACATCAGACAATGAGCAGTTCTTC	TRBJ2-1	-	-	TRBV20-1
CASRTGSEETQYF	TGTGCCAGCAGGACCGGGAGTGAAGAGACCCAGTACTTC	TRBJ2-5	-	-	TRBV12-3/TRBV12-4
CASSSLPTGLPYEQYF	TGTGCCAGCAGCTCCCTACCGACAGGGCTCCCCTACGAGCAGTACTTC	TRBJ2-7	TRBD1	few	TRBV13
CASSVTGTDAGGIQYF	TGTGCCAGCAGTGTAACCGGGACGGATGCCGGGGGAATTCAGTACTTC	TRBJ2-4	-	-	TRBV12-3/TRBV12-4
CASSPETELDTQYF	TGTGCCAGCAGTCCTGAGACCGAACTGGATACGCAGTATTTT	TRBJ2-3	-	few	TRBV28
CASSRERSSYEQYF	TGTGCCAGCAGTCGAGAACGGAGCTCCTACGAGCAGTACTTC	TRBJ2-7	-	many	TRBV6-5